Below, 27 T cell receptor beta chains from the same sample are listed, as sequenced in a study of OX40 agonist ivuxolimab in advanced cancers. TCRdb's copy holds only in-frame clones and misses some; the assay was immunoSEQ multiplex PCR. The table has about 32,000 clones, around 80% seen once. The sequencing here drew on CD4+ or CD8+ T cells sorted from blood, taken in a trial of the OX40 agonist ivuxolimab. All receptors come from an adult with an advanced solid tumor such as melanoma, head and neck, liver or kidney cancer.

By share, this clone ranks as medium-sized. The V call is TRBV30, the J call TRBJ2-1, with 7 bases matching TRBD2. In germline, CDR1 is GTSNPN, CDR2 SVGIG (reference sequence). The CDR3 length is 14 residues. V was clipped by 2 bases and J by 7 bases; unmatched bases: 8. The CDR3 region is CAWSPFWGGNEQFF. For the CDR3, the DNA is TGTGCCTGGAGTCCCTTTTGGGGGGGGAATGAGCAGTTCTTC.

The J gene is TRBJ2-3, the V gene TRBV5-1; weak D call: TRBD2 (7 bases). V was shortened by 5 bases and J by 3 bases, with 16 bases between the two germline ends. This CDR3 has 15 residues. Germline V gene data show CDR1 as SGHRS and CDR2 as YFSETQ. The CDR3 protein is CASRPDRRETDTQYF. The CDR3 nucleotides read TGCGCCAGCAGACCCGACAGGCGGGAGACAGATACGCAGTATTTT.

The chain recombines TRBV9 with TRBJ2-7; D not resolved. V was clipped by 2 bases and J by 0 bases, with 6 bases between them. This CDR3 contains 13 residues. Germline V gene lookup returns CDR1 SGDLS and CDR2 YYNGEE. The CDR3 spells CASSVASSYEQYF. Here the CDR3 DNA reads TGTGCCAGCAGCGTGGCAAGCTCCTACGAGCAGTACTTC.

V is TRBV7-3 and J is TRBJ2-3, with 8 bases lining up with TRBD1. With V trimmed by 5 bases and J by 9 bases, 7 bases remained unmatched. This CDR3 region has 13 residues. Germline V lookup: CDR1 SGHTA, CDR2 FQGTGA. In DNA, the CDR3 is TGTGCCAGCAGCCCCGGACAGGGTCAGACGCAGTATTTT. It translates to CASSPGQGQTQYF.

The chain recombines TRBV7-6 with TRBJ1-3; 8 bases line up with TRBD1. CDR1 is SGHVS, CDR2 FNYEAQ, per germline. J lost 5 bases, V lost 5 bases, and 11 bases had no gene match. The CDR3 is made up of 16 amino acids. In DNA form, the CDR3 reads TGTGCCAGCAGCCCAGTACCGGGACAGGCAAGAAACACCATATATTTT. This codes for CASSPVPGQARNTIYF.

The CDR3 DNA reads as TGCGCCAGCATCAGGACTATAAACACCGGGGAGCTGTTTTTT. Residues: CASIRTINTGELFF. This chain joins TRBV10-2 and TRBJ2-2, with D possibly matching TRBD2 (6 bases). The germline CDR1 and CDR2 sequences are WSHSY and SAAADI. This CDR3 is 14 amino acids long. V was pared by 7 bases and J by 2 bases, with 11 bases between.

This clone was detected once. The chain has TRBV6-1 and TRBJ2-7; possibly TRBD2 for D (6 bases). The CDR3 totals 10 residues. V was trimmed by 11 bases and J by 3 bases, leaving 8 bases between them. CDR1 is MNHNS, CDR2 SASEGT, per germline. CDR3 nucleotide sequence: TGTGCCGCGGGGTTCTACGAGCAGTACGTC. Translating it yields CAAGFYEQYV.

Of note for this clone: Other nucleotide sequences in the sample specify the same CDR3. The CDR3 loop is CASSGQGPNYGYTF. DNA for the CDR3: TGTGCCAGCAGTGGACAGGGCCCTAACTATGGCTACACCTTC. The chain joins TRBV6-1 to TRBJ1-2, with 7 nucleotides matching TRBD1. This CDR3 has 14 residues. CDR1 is MNHNS, CDR2 SASEGT, per germline. V lost 4 bases and J lost 0; bases outside the gene matches: 2.

The table lists this clone with a few counts. The chain has TRBV10-3 and TRBJ1-2, with D possibly matching TRBD1 (5 bases). Trimming stripped 7 bases from V and 2 bases from J, with 8 bases between. CDR3 size: 12 residues. Germline V CDR1 and CDR2: ENHRY, SYGVKD. In DNA form, the CDR3 reads TGTGCCATCAAACCAGGGAACTATGGCTACACCTTC. The encoded protein is CAIKPGNYGYTF.

J is TRBJ2-7 and V is TRBV14; D remains unclear. The CDR3 runs to 14 residues. Germline-derived CDR1 and CDR2 are SGHDN and FVKESK. V lost 2 bases to trimming and J lost 0 bases, with 8 bases between them. For the CDR3, the DNA is TGTGCCAGCAGCCAAATTTGGAGCTCCTACGAGCAGTACTTC. This sequence encodes CASSQIWSSYEQYF.

The CDR3 DNA sequence: TGTGCCAGCAGCCGGGGACAGGGGTATAATGAGCAGTTCTTC. It specifies CASSRGQGYNEQFF. The chain employs TRBV2 and TRBJ2-1; 10 nucleotides agree with TRBD1. Looked up from germline, CDR1 is SNHLY and CDR2 is FYNNEI. The V gene end was trimmed by 6 bases and the J gene end by 7 bases; junction bases not matched to a gene: 6. This CDR3 has 14 amino acids.

V is TRBV21-1 and J is TRBJ1-2; TRBD1, the D gene given by the table, was not confirmed from the DNA. TRBV21-1 is flagged as a pseudogene. The CDR3 extends over 15 amino acids. The CDR3 nucleotides read TGTGCCAGCAGCCAGAGGGACAGGGTGAACTATGGCTACACCTTC. Translation gives CASSQRDRVNYGYTF.

This rearrangement joins TRBV11-1 to TRBJ1-1; D unclear. The CDR3 sequence is 13 residues long. V was shortened by 2 bases and J by 12 bases, with 16 bases between the two germline ends. CDR1 is SGHAT and CDR2 is FQDESV in the germline V gene (reference sequence). CDR3 sequence reads: CASSLRNTVRSFF. In DNA form, the CDR3 reads TGTGCCAGCAGCTTACGAAACACAGTAAGGTCTTTCTTT.

The rearrangement joins TRBV6-5 to TRBJ1-2; 7 bases line up with TRBD1. V shed 7 bases and J 1 base; nucleotides not matched to a gene: 0. Germline lookup yields CDR1 MNHEY and CDR2 SVGAGI. CDR3 length: 12 residues. CDR3 in amino acids: CASTGGNYGYTF. The CDR3 region has the DNA TGTGCCAGCACAGGGGGTAACTATGGCTACACCTTC.

This clone is a singleton in its sample. The chain combines TRBV4-1 with TRBJ2-2, with 7 bases lining up with TRBD1. The CDR3 consists of 16 residues. V lost 0 bases and J lost 5; bases outside the gene matches: 6. Germline V gives CDR1 MGHRA, CDR2 YSYEKL. Written as DNA, the CDR3 is TGCGCCAGCAGCCAAGATGTGGGACAGATAACCGGGGAGCTGTTTTTT. As protein: CASSQDVGQITGELFF.

The chain couples TRBV5-8 to TRBJ1-1; TRBD1 is a possible D gene (6 bases). The CDR3 covers 16 residues. Between the trimmed V and J ends, which lost 4 bases and 1 base, there was a span of 17 bases. From germline, CDR1 is SGHTS and CDR2 YDEGEE. CDR3 coding DNA: TGTGCCAGCAGCCCACAGGGTATGAGGAGGAACACTGAAGCTTTCTTT. It is translated as CASSPQGMRRNTEAFF.

The J gene is TRBJ2-6, the V gene TRBV19; D remains ambiguous. This CDR3 has 12 amino acids. Trimming left V 8 bases short and J 2 bases short, with 4 bases between. CDR1 is LNHDA and CDR2 is SQIVND in the germline V gene (reference sequence). CDR3 residues: CASSAGANVLTF. CDR3 DNA: TGTGCCAGTTCGGCTGGGGCCAACGTCCTGACTTTC.

This chain connects TRBV5-4 to TRBJ1-1; D gene unclear. Germline CDR1 is SGHNT and CDR2 is YYREEE (reference sequence). The CDR3 covers 14 residues. V lost 4 bases and J lost 1, with 11 bases in between. The CDR3 coding sequence is TGTGCCAGCAGCCAGTTCTTGACGAACACTGAAGCTTTCTTT. Residues: CASSQFLTNTEAFF.

The chain employs TRBV18 and TRBJ1-1; 8 bases are shared with TRBD1. After removal of 4 bases from V and 3 bases from J, the junction contained 4 bases not matched to a gene. Germline V gene data show CDR1 as KGHSH and CDR2 as LQKENI. The length of the CDR3 is 14 residues. Here the CDR3 DNA reads TGTGCCAGCTCACAAATGGGACAGGACACTGAAGCTTTCTTT. This codes for CASSQMGQDTEAFF.

The chain has TRBV5-1 and TRBJ1-3; D is perhaps TRBD1 (6 bases). The germline gives CDR1 SGHRS, CDR2 YFSETQ. The CDR3 contains 14 residues. V lost 4 bases and J lost 2, with 10 bases in between. The CDR3 nucleotides are TGCGCCAGCAGCCCGGACAGCCCTGGAAACACCATATATTTT. This encodes CASSPDSPGNTIYF.

The chain has TRBV9 and TRBJ1-5, with TRBD1 matching 9 bases. With 3 bases clipped from V and 6 bases from J, the junction kept 4 bases outside the gene matches. CDR1 SGDLS and CDR2 YYNGEE come from the germline V gene. CDR3 size: 14 residues. CDR3 sequence: CASSAGTGPQPQHF. CDR3 sequence (DNA): TGTGCCAGCAGCGCGGGGACAGGGCCTCAGCCCCAGCATTTT. Full variable domain (outside the CDR3, taken from reference TRBV9 and TRBJ1-5): DSGVTQTPKHLITATGQRVTLRCSPRSGDLSVYWYQQSLDQGLQFLIQYYNGEERAKGNILERFSAQQFPDLHSELNLSSLELGDSALYFCASSAGTGPQPQHFGDGTRLSIL.

The rearrangement uses TRBV5-8 and TRBJ2-1; 8 bases are shared with TRBD2. The V gene end was trimmed by 1 base and the J gene end by 3 bases; junction bases not matched to a gene: 9. The CDR3 spans 17 residues. Germline-derived CDR1 and CDR2 are SGHTS and YDEGEE. As DNA, the CDR3 is TGTGCCAGCAGCTTGAGAGTAGCGGGGATAAACTACAATGAGCAGTTCTTC. It codes for CASSLRVAGINYNEQFF.

The chain links TRBV29-1 to TRBJ2-2, with D perhaps TRBD1 (6 bases). Germline V gene lookup returns CDR1 SQVTM and CDR2 ANQGSEA. The CDR3 consists of 14 residues. Deletions cut 4 bases from V and 6 bases from J, with 15 bases between. This CDR3 is CSVVTTGRSGELFF. The CDR3 DNA reads TGCAGCGTTGTGACGACAGGAAGATCCGGGGAGCTGTTTTTT.

This clone was detected only a few times. This chain's CDR3 is CASSFDRPNSPLHF. The CDR3 bases are TGCGCCAGCAGCTTCGACAGACCAAATTCACCCCTCCACTTT. The J gene is TRBJ1-6, the V gene TRBV5-1; tentatively, D is TRBD1 (5 bases). This CDR3 has 14 amino acids. V was cut by 2 bases and J by 7 bases, with 10 bases left in between. Germline CDR1 is SGHRS and CDR2 is YFSETQ. Drawing the rest from reference TRBV5-1 and TRBJ1-6, the complete variable domain is KAGVTQTPRYLIKTRGQQVTLSCSPISGHRSVSWYQQTPGQGLQFLFEYFSETQRNKGNFPGRFSGRQFSNSRSEMNVSTLELGDSALYLCASSFDRPNSPLHFGNGTRLTVT.

This chain links TRBV5-1 with TRBJ2-5, with 7 bases identical to TRBD2. The ends lost 2 bases at V and 2 bases at J; junction bases unmatched: 6. The length of the CDR3 is 15 residues. Germline lookup yields CDR1 SGHRS and CDR2 YFSETQ. The CDR3 region has the DNA TGCGCCAGCAGCTTCTCGCGGGGGACTCAAGAGACCCAGTACTTC. Amino acids: CASSFSRGTQETQYF.

The chain links TRBV27 to TRBJ1-2; 9 positions agree with TRBD1. The V gene end was trimmed by 8 bases and the J gene end by 0 bases; junction bases not matched to a gene: 13. In germline, CDR1 is MNHEY, CDR2 SMNVEV (reference sequence). This CDR3 contains 17 residues. Here the CDR3 DNA reads TGTGCCAGCCGAGTCTGGGGACAGGGATCTTCTAACTATGGCTACACCTTC. This sequence encodes CASRVWGQGSSNYGYTF.

This clone has more than one count but fewer than ten. The chain employs TRBV10-1 and TRBJ2-1; D may be TRBD2 (6 bases). The CDR3 covers 14 residues. V shed 6 bases and J shed 9 bases, with 18 bases lying between them. CDR1 is WNHNN, CDR2 SYGVQD, per germline (reference sequence). The CDR3 loop is CASSDSIGGFEQFF. CDR3 nucleotides: TGCGCCAGCAGCGACTCAATCGGGGGTTTTGAGCAGTTCTTC.